This TCR beta chain was recorded in a study of shared clonotypes between healthy human individuals. Broader study findings: The generation probabilities recorded for non-shared clonotypes fell below those of clonotypes shared by all four donors. Sorted-subset samples were not fully sequenced, rarefaction indicated. Naive CD4 clonotypes overlapped across a handful of donors at roughly 5.1%. With few donors, the genetic and exposure-history diversity represented was limited.

In regard to this clone: The antigen is not known.

The germline V gene encodes CDR1 ENHRY and CDR2 SYGVKD. The V end was cut by 6 bases, the J end by 8 bases, with 8 bases between. The CDR3 length is 11 residues. Clones were sequenced by immunoSEQ multiplex PCR, and TCRdb holds only the in-frame ones, with some missing. The sample consists of millions of clones, 95% of them appearing once. The sequenced material came from naive CD4+ T cells sorted from blood. Indicated subset: CD45RA+ positively selected. This receptor was identified in a man aged 18-30 years in good health. The chain employs TRBV10-3 and TRBJ2-1; D call uncertain. For the CDR3, the DNA is TGTGCCATCAGGGGTTGGGATGAGCAGTTCTTC. Its protein is CAIRGWDEQFF.